This T cell receptor (beta chain) was sequenced during a study of T cell repertoires in cytomegalovirus infection. Background on the study: Recently described HLA-C-restricted plus well-studied HLA-B-restricted CMV epitopes were used. It was the public TCR beta signatures that indicated both CMV infection and matching HLA type. Whole-study findings and limits: HLA-C-restricted CMV-specific TCR beta clonotypes prevailed in the ex vivo response.

The ends were cut back, 5 bases at V and 3 bases at J, with 17 bases in the middle. This CDR3 comprises 16 residues. Germline values: CDR1 SGHTA, CDR2 FQGNSA. MiXCR, run by TCRdb on the reads, gives a single entry per CDR3 protein. The top ten hold roughly 20% of the sample, which has about 700,000 distinct CDR3 sequences, approximately 33% seen once. This clonotype has at least ten counts. Its antigen is undetermined. The source was cultured PBMCs, collected from culture after CMV antigen stimulation. The sequence came from a human donor in good health (CMV status not recorded). Some clones in this sample may be carry-over from other donors' samples. The chain employs TRBV7-2 and TRBJ2-4, with D perhaps TRBD1 (5 bases). In DNA, the CDR3 is TGTGCCAGCAGCCCTTCTCCCGACAGAAACAAAAACATTCAGTACTTC. Protein product: CASSPSPDRNKNIQYF.